One and the same sample provided the 27 T cell receptor beta chains below, sequenced in a study of CD8+ T cells in alopecia areata (dated 2018 in TCRdb). Preparation of the library involved the immunoSEQ multiplex PCR assay. RNA was extracted from all samples and reverse transcribed into cDNA as template for TCR sequencing. What TCRdb holds here is the immuneACCESS table cut down to in-frame rearrangements. Part of the clones is not present; checked against another copy, under half of the missing clones reflect an unresolved V gene, and the others are unexplained. This sample is represented by roughly 250,000 clones; roughly 63% of them were singletons. 0.75% to 0.95% of the sample is in the top ten clones. What this sample's treatment or condition label stands for: oral pan-JAK inhibitor, 5-10 mg twice daily. The starting material was CD4+ T cells sorted from blood, obtained around week 53, from a patient treated with tofacitinib. All receptors derive from a human donor with alopecia areata.

This clone was seen a few times. This chain joins TRBV9 and TRBJ1-2; no clear D gene. CDR3 length: 12 amino acids. Germline V CDR1 and CDR2: SGDLS, YYNGEE. Trimming left V 0 bases short and J 5 bases short, with 5 bases between. The CDR3 region has the DNA TGTGCCAGCAGCGTAGTGGGATATGGCTACACCTTC. The encoded protein is CASSVVGYGYTF.

This clone was recorded a few times. Compared with germline, one end of the junction differs, possibly owing to a read error. V and J are TRBV29-1 and TRBJ2-1; no clear D. The CDR3 covers 10 residues. Germline V gives CDR1 SQVTM, CDR2 ANQGSEA. CDR3 nucleotides: TGCAGCGTTGAAGGACCCCCGTCGATCTTC. Protein product: CSVEGPPSIF.

The rearrangement uses TRBV19 and TRBJ2-2; 10 bases agree with TRBD1. This CDR3 spans 14 amino acids. Losses at the gene ends were 10 bases for V and 8 bases for J; bases not matched to a gene: 10. Germline V gene lookup returns CDR1 LNHDA and CDR2 SQIVND (reference sequence). CDR3 in amino acids: CATSGTGARGELFF. The CDR3 DNA sequence: TGTGCCACCAGCGGGACAGGGGCGCGAGGGGAGCTGTTTTTT.

The sample holds a few counts of this clone. This chain joins TRBV5-1 and TRBJ1-1; tentatively, D is TRBD1 (5 bases). Deletions cut 0 bases from V and 3 bases from J, with 9 bases between. Germline V gene sequence: CDR1 SGHRS, CDR2 YFSETQ. The CDR3 extends over 14 amino acids. The CDR3 spells CASSLVGEDTEAFF. DNA for the CDR3: TGCGCCAGCAGCTTGGTAGGGGAGGACACTGAAGCTTTCTTT.

V and J are TRBV9 and TRBJ2-1; D possibly corresponds to TRBD2 (5 bases). The CDR3 is 15 residues long. Germline CDR1 SGDLS, CDR2 YYNGEE. Trimming took off 0 bases at V and 7 bases at J, with 14 bases between the two ends. CDR3 amino acids: CASSVELGSWNEQFF. CDR3 nucleotides: TGTGCCAGCAGCGTAGAACTAGGCTCCTGGAATGAGCAGTTCTTC.

The chain links TRBV30 to TRBJ1-2, with D unresolved. Germline CDR1 GTSNPN, CDR2 SVGIG (reference sequence). V was clipped by 5 bases and J by 0 bases, with 10 bases between them. There are 13 residues in the CDR3. The CDR3 DNA is TGTGCCTGGGAGACCGATGCTAACTATGGCTACACCTTC. Protein product: CAWETDANYGYTF.

The chain carries TRBV7-2 and TRBJ1-1, with 8 bases matching TRBD1. Germline V gene data show CDR1 as SGHTA and CDR2 as FQGNSA. V was clipped by 5 bases and J by 5 bases; unmatched bases: 13. This CDR3 has 16 amino acids. The CDR3 bases are TGTGCCAGCAGCCACCCTAGACAGGGGCCTGGGACTGAAGCTTTCTTT. This encodes CASSHPRQGPGTEAFF.

Written as DNA, the CDR3 is TGTGCCATCGGCACGCAGGGAGGACCAGATACGCAGTATTTT. The encoded protein is CAIGTQGGPDTQYF. V is TRBV10-3 and J is TRBJ2-3; D is possibly TRBD2 (6 bases). Germline CDR1 reads ENHRY; CDR2 reads SYGVKD. Trimming removed 8 bases at V and 4 bases at J, with 16 bases between. CDR3 length equals 14 residues.

This clone was seen at least ten times. This chain links TRBV10-2 with TRBJ1-2; no definite D call. The CDR3 covers 17 residues. Germline V gene lookup returns CDR1 WSHSY and CDR2 SAAADI. Trimming took off 1 base at V and 4 bases at J, with 19 bases between the two ends. In nucleotides, the CDR3 is TGCGCCAGCAGTGAGTTCCTAGGAGGTAAAGGCGGCTATGGCTACACCTTC. It encodes CASSEFLGGKGGYGYTF.

The chain joins TRBV30 to TRBJ2-3; a weak D match, TRBD2 (7 bases). V dropped 8 bases and J dropped 4 bases, with 19 bases sitting between them. The CDR3 length is 14 residues. Germline values: CDR1 GTSNPN, CDR2 SVGIG (reference sequence). CDR3 amino acids: CAQRGGLASDTQYF. In DNA form, the CDR3 reads TGTGCCCAGAGGGGGGGTCTCGCGTCAGATACGCAGTATTTT.

The genes are TRBV15 and TRBJ1-5; D is undetermined. Germline values: CDR1 LNHNV, CDR2 YYDKDF (reference sequence). V dropped 5 bases and J dropped 3 bases, with 5 bases sitting between them. This CDR3 is 12 amino acids long. The CDR3 nucleotides read TGTGCCACCAGCGGTCTCAATCAGCCCCAGCATTTT. It translates to CATSGLNQPQHF.

This clone occurred once. The sample has other DNA sequences that encode this CDR3 too. The chain joins TRBV30 to TRBJ1-5; D perhaps matches TRBD1 (5 bases). The V gene lost 3 bases and the J gene lost 7 bases, with 13 bases spanning the gap. From germline, CDR1 is GTSNPN and CDR2 SVGIG (reference sequence). The CDR3 contains 13 residues. CDR3 in amino acids: CAWSRGGDQPQHF. The CDR3 DNA sequence: TGTGCCTGGAGCCGGGGGGGGGACCAGCCCCAGCATTTT.

This clone was counted once. The chain couples TRBV25-1 to TRBJ2-1; 8 nucleotides line up with TRBD1. Germline values: CDR1 MGHDK, CDR2 SYGVNS. The CDR3 length is 15 residues. V dropped 6 bases and J dropped 7; count of bases not matched to a gene: 11. The CDR3: CASRPRGLGRNEQFF. The CDR3 region has the DNA TGTGCCAGCAGACCCAGGGGGCTAGGAAGGAATGAGCAGTTCTTC.

The chain employs TRBV6-6 and TRBJ2-1, with 7 bases that match TRBD2. J lost 5 bases, V lost 7 bases, and 8 bases had no gene match. This CDR3 comprises 14 residues. Germline CDR1 reads MNHNY; CDR2 reads SVGAGI (reference sequence). The CDR3, as DNA: TGTGCCAGCATCGAGGGAGGGAACCACAATGAGCAGTTCTTC. Its translation is CASIEGGNHNEQFF.

This clone showed up just once. The V and J genes are TRBV30 and TRBJ2-6; D is tentatively TRBD1 or TRBD2 (5 bases each). The length of the CDR3 is 15 residues. Germline V CDR1 and CDR2: GTSNPN, SVGIG (reference sequence). Deletions cut 5 bases from V and 0 bases from J, with 11 bases between. CDR3 protein: CAWGEGPSGANVLTF. CDR3 in DNA: TGTGCCTGGGGCGAGGGACCCTCTGGGGCCAACGTCCTGACTTTC.

This clone has just a few counts. This sequence joins TRBV29-1 and TRBJ2-1; a possible D gene is TRBD1 (8 bases). V lost 3 bases and J lost 9, with 12 bases in between. The germline CDR1 and CDR2 sequences are SQVTM and ANQGSEA. There are 12 residues in the CDR3. DNA of the CDR3: TGCAGCGTTGATTACAGGGGGGGTGAGCAGTTCTTC. This codes for CSVDYRGGEQFF.

The genes are TRBV9 and TRBJ1-5; D remains ambiguous. The CDR3 covers 15 residues. Trimming cost V 1 base and J 0 bases, with 8 bases left between them. Germline V gives CDR1 SGDLS, CDR2 YYNGEE. Here the CDR3 reads CASSVSGNSNQPQHF. The CDR3, as DNA: TGTGCCAGCAGCGTATCCGGGAATAGCAATCAGCCCCAGCATTTT.

The chain uses TRBV30 and TRBJ1-2, with 8 bases matching TRBD1. There are 13 residues in the CDR3. Losses at the gene ends were 0 bases for V and 10 bases for J; bases not matched to a gene: 7. Germline CDR1 GTSNPN, CDR2 SVGIG (reference sequence). The chain's CDR3 is CAWSVGGQAFYTF. The CDR3 bases are TGTGCCTGGAGTGTAGGGGGACAGGCTTTCTACACCTTC.

The chain links TRBV6-1 to TRBJ2-1; D perhaps matches TRBD2 (6 bases). V lost 1 base and J lost 5, with 9 bases in between. The CDR3 extends over 14 amino acids. Germline CDR1 MNHNS, CDR2 SASEGT. CDR3: CASSEGSGHNEQFF. Written as DNA, the CDR3 is TGTGCCAGCAGTGAAGGTAGCGGCCACAATGAGCAGTTCTTC.

The gene calls are TRBV11-1 and TRBJ2-5; D unresolved. The CDR3 has 11 residues. V was shortened by 5 bases and J by 4 bases, with 5 bases between the two germline ends. The germline CDR1 and CDR2 sequences are SGHAT and FQDESV (reference sequence). The DNA of the CDR3 is TGTGCCAGCAGCGCAACAGAGACCCAGTACTTC. Encoded protein: CASSATETQYF.

This clone has at least ten counts. The chain uses TRBV6-7 and TRBJ2-3; D is unresolved. TRBV6-7 is filed as an ORF, its function uncertain. Trimming took off 1 base at V and 0 bases at J, with 11 bases between the two ends. CDR3 length equals 16 residues. Here the CDR3 DNA reads TGTGCCAGCAGTTACTTTCTCGCGTCTAGCACAGATACGCAGTATTTT. Translation: CASSYFLASSTDTQYF.

The chain combines TRBV10-3 with TRBJ2-1; D assignment may be TRBD1 or TRBD2 (5 bases each). The V gene lost 8 bases and the J gene lost 7 bases, with 9 bases spanning the gap. The germline gives CDR1 ENHRY, CDR2 SYGVKD. The CDR3 extends over 11 amino acids. CDR3 nucleotide sequence: TGTGCCATCCGGGACGGGAATGAGCAGTTCTTC. Its translation is CAIRDGNEQFF.

This clone was recorded a few times. This chain connects TRBV4-1 to TRBJ2-7; 8 positions agree with TRBD2. Germline V CDR1 and CDR2: MGHRA, YSYEKL. V lost 0 bases to trimming and J lost 3 bases; unmatched junction nucleotides: 4. The CDR3 runs 15 residues. The CDR3 protein is CASSQDWLAGYEQYF. The CDR3 bases are TGCGCCAGCAGCCAAGATTGGCTAGCGGGCTACGAGCAGTACTTC.

The V and J genes are TRBV30 and TRBJ1-1; no clear D gene. This CDR3 comprises 13 residues. Germline V gene lookup returns CDR1 GTSNPN and CDR2 SVGIG (reference sequence). V was clipped by 3 bases and J by 3 bases, with 11 bases between them. CDR3 loop: CAWREQADTEAFF. CDR3 nucleotides: TGTGCCTGGAGGGAGCAGGCGGACACTGAAGCTTTCTTT.

The chain is built from TRBV5-1 and TRBJ2-2; D gene ambiguous. There are 14 residues in the CDR3. V lost 0 bases and J 8 bases, leaving 11 bases between the germline ends. Germline assignment: CDR1 SGHRS and CDR2 YFSETQ. The CDR3: CASSLANRAGELFF. In DNA form, the CDR3 reads TGCGCCAGCAGCTTGGCCAACAGAGCAGGGGAGCTGTTTTTT.

The chain links TRBV6-6 to TRBJ1-2; TRBD1 aligns across 10 bases. Losses at the gene ends were 6 bases for V and 0 bases for J; bases not matched to a gene: 4. The CDR3 sequence is 15 residues long. Germline CDR1 is MNHNY and CDR2 is SVGAGI (reference sequence). CDR3 bases: TGTGCCAGCAGCCGCGACAGGGGGCCTAACTATGGCTACACCTTC. Its protein product is CASSRDRGPNYGYTF.

J is TRBJ1-2 and V is TRBV9; D unresolved. Germline loops: CDR1 SGDLS, CDR2 YYNGEE. The CDR3 is 11 residues long. V lost 4 bases to trimming and J lost 10 bases, with 11 bases between them. DNA for the CDR3: TGTGCCAGCAGCCTAGGTGGTCACTACACCTTC. The encoded protein is CASSLGGHYTF.